One sample yielded the 14 T cell receptor beta chains listed below, sequenced in a study of blood T cell repertoires in COVID-19. Libraries were prepared by immunoSEQ multiplex PCR; TCRdb keeps only in-frame clonotypes and omits some of them. The table has a few hundred thousand clones, roughly 89% seen once. The specimen sequenced was peripheral blood. The receptors were gathered from a man aged 25 to 40 with acute or convalescent COVID-19.

The chain recombines TRBV5-1 with TRBJ1-1, with D unresolved. V was pared by 5 bases and J by 5 bases, with 13 bases between. Germline V lookup: CDR1 SGHRS, CDR2 YFSETQ. The CDR3 extends over 13 amino acids. The CDR3 is CASRQSEPTEAFF. Written as DNA, the CDR3 is TGCGCCAGCAGGCAATCGGAGCCGACTGAAGCTTTCTTT.

This chain uses TRBV28 with TRBJ2-5; no clear D gene. The germline V gene has CDR1 MDHEN and CDR2 SYDVKM. The CDR3 has 15 residues. V shed 4 bases and J shed 4 bases, with 16 bases lying between them. The CDR3: CASSSVPRVAETQYF. CDR3 DNA sequence: TGTGCCAGCAGTTCCGTCCCCCGGGTGGCAGAGACCCAGTACTTC.

Only one count was recorded for this clone. This rearrangement joins TRBV5-1 to TRBJ1-1; 7 bases map to TRBD1. Trimming at V came to 5 bases and at J to 5 bases, leaving 12 bases not matched to a gene. Germline lookup yields CDR1 SGHRS and CDR2 YFSETQ. The CDR3 consists of 15 residues. As DNA, the CDR3 is TGCGCCAGCAGAGTCACAGGGGCGAGGGGAACTGAAGCTTTCTTT. It yields the protein CASRVTGARGTEAFF.

The chain combines TRBV7-2 with TRBJ1-2, with D maybe TRBD1 (5 bases). CDR3 length: 16 amino acids. Germline CDR1 is SGHTA and CDR2 is FQGNSA. Trimming removed 3 bases from V and 3 bases from J, with 17 bases in between. CDR3 coding DNA: TGTGCCAGCAGCTTGAGCGGGAGGCAGGGAGACTATGGCTACACCTTC. Residues: CASSLSGRQGDYGYTF.

The chain has TRBV10-3 and TRBJ1-6; 7 positions agree with TRBD1. V lost 6 bases to trimming and J lost 9 bases; unmatched junction nucleotides: 5. The CDR3 is 13 amino acids. The germline CDR1 and CDR2 sequences are ENHRY and SYGVKD. The CDR3 loop reads CAISPRQGSPLHF. CDR3 bases: TGTGCCATCAGCCCTAGACAGGGTTCACCCCTCCACTTT.

The gene calls are TRBV27 and TRBJ2-1; a weak D match, TRBD1 (6 bases). Per the germline V gene, CDR1 is MNHEY and CDR2 is SMNVEV (reference sequence). V shed 0 bases and J shed 1 base, with 10 bases lying between them. The CDR3 loop spans 16 amino acids. CDR3 coding DNA: TGTGCCAGCAGTTTATCGCAGACAGGATCCTACAATGAGCAGTTCTTC. Translation: CASSLSQTGSYNEQFF.

Points on this clone: Other nucleotide sequences from this sample produce the same CDR3. The chain carries TRBV11-2 and TRBJ1-5; no firm D call. CDR1 and CDR2 from the germline V gene are SGHAT and FQNNGV. V was clipped by 0 bases and J by 7 bases, with 7 bases between them. The CDR3 covers 13 residues. CDR3 sequence reads: CASSLDREQPQHF. The CDR3 bases are TGTGCCAGCAGCTTAGATCGGGAGCAGCCCCAGCATTTT.

The chain recombines TRBV30 with TRBJ2-7; possibly TRBD2 for D (5 bases). CDR1 is GTSNPN and CDR2 is SVGIG in the germline V gene (reference sequence). The CDR3 is 18 residues long. V was shortened by 0 bases and J by 1 base, with 22 bases between the two germline ends. CDR3: CAWSVRRLTVVLSYEQYF. The DNA for the CDR3 is TGTGCCTGGAGTGTACGCAGACTAACAGTAGTCCTGTCCTACGAGCAGTACTTC. The whole variable domain, filled in from reference TRBV30 and TRBJ2-7, reads SQTIHQWPATLVQPVGSPLSLECTVEGTSNPNLYWYRQAAGRGLQLLFYSVGIGQISSEVPQNLSASRPQDRQFILSSKKLLLSDSGFYLCAWSVRRLTVVLSYEQYFGPGTRLTVT.

CDR3 nucleotide sequence: TGTGCCAGTAGGGTTCAGGGTACGGCCACCGGGGAGCTGTTTTTT. This gives the protein CASRVQGTATGELFF. The gene calls are TRBV19 and TRBJ2-2; TRBD1 might be the D (5 bases). The CDR3 loop spans 15 amino acids. Germline V gene lookup returns CDR1 LNHDA and CDR2 SQIVND (reference sequence). V lost 6 bases and J lost 4, with 15 bases in between. The full variable domain, rest sourced from reference TRBV19 and TRBJ2-2, is DGGITQSPKYLFRKEGQNVTLSCEQNLNHDAMYWYRQDPGQGLRLIYYSQIVNDFQKGDIAEGYSVSREKKESFPLTVTSAQKNPTAFYLCASRVQGTATGELFFGEGSRLTVL.

The chain carries TRBV7-3 and TRBJ2-2; D uncertain. This CDR3 has 13 residues. Germline CDR1 reads SGHTA; CDR2 reads FQGTGA. Trimming took 0 bases from V and 6 from J, leaving 5 bases between them. This CDR3 reads CASSLTRSGELFF. The CDR3 DNA sequence: TGTGCCAGCAGCTTAACCAGGTCCGGGGAGCTGTTTTTT. Looking up the rest from reference TRBV7-3 and TRBJ2-2 gives the full variable domain: GAGVSQTPSNKVTEKGKYVELRCDPISGHTALYWYRQSLGQGPEFLIYFQGTGAADDSGLPNDRFFAVRPEGSVSTLKIQRTERGDSAVYLCASSLTRSGELFFGEGSRLTVL.

The V gene is TRBV9, the J gene TRBJ1-4, with 7 bases matching TRBD1. Losses at the gene ends were 4 bases for V and 7 bases for J; bases not matched to a gene: 4. CDR3 length equals 13 residues. CDR1 and CDR2 from the germline V gene are SGDLS and YYNGEE. This chain's CDR3 is CASSYRQGEKLFF. CDR3 DNA sequence: TGTGCCAGCAGCTACCGACAGGGTGAAAAACTGTTTTTT. Drawing the rest from reference TRBV9 and TRBJ1-4, the complete variable domain is DSGVTQTPKHLITATGQRVTLRCSPRSGDLSVYWYQQSLDQGLQFLIQYYNGEERAKGNILERFSAQQFPDLHSELNLSSLELGDSALYFCASSYRQGEKLFFGSGTQLSVL.

This chain connects TRBV2 to TRBJ1-1, with unresolved D. V lost 8 bases and J lost 4, with 8 bases in between. Looked up from germline, CDR1 is SNHLY and CDR2 is FYNNEI. The CDR3 spans 11 residues. CDR3 DNA: TGTGCCAGCCTATATAGCACTGAAGCTTTCTTT. Protein sequence: CASLYSTEAFF.

The chain links TRBV7-2 to TRBJ2-7, with D tentatively TRBD2 (6 bases). Deletions cut 2 bases from V and 3 bases from J, with 11 bases between. The germline V gene has CDR1 SGHTA and CDR2 FQGNSA. CDR3 length: 14 residues. The CDR3 spells CASSLPGVFYEQYF. The CDR3 coding sequence is TGTGCCAGCAGCTTACCGGGGGTATTCTACGAGCAGTACTTC.

This sequence joins TRBV4-1 and TRBJ2-7; D perhaps matches TRBD1 (5 bases). Germline CDR1 is MGHRA and CDR2 is YSYEKL. The CDR3 runs 14 residues. Between the trimmed V and J ends, which lost 2 bases and 0 bases, there was a span of 8 bases. CDR3: CASSQQGSSYEQYF. CDR3 DNA sequence: TGCGCCAGCAGCCAACAGGGAAGCTCCTACGAGCAGTACTTC.